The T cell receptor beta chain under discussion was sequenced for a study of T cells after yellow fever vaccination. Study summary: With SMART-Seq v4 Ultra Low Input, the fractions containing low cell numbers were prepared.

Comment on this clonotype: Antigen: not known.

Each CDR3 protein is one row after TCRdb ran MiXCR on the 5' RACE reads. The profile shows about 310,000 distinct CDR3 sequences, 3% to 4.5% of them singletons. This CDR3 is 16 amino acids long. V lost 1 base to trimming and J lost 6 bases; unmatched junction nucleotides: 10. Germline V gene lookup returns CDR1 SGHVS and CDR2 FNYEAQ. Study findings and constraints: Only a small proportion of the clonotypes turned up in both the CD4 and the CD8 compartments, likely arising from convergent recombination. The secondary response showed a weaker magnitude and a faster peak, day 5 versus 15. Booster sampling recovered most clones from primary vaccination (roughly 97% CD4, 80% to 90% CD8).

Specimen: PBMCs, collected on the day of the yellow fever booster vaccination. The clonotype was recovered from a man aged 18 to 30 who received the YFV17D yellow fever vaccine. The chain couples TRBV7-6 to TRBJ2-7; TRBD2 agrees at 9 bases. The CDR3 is CASSLGSAGGLFEQYF. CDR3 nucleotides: TGTGCCAGCAGCTTAGGATCGGCGGGGGGGCTCTTCGAGCAGTACTTC.